These 3 T cell receptor beta chains originate from one sample sequenced in a study of shared T cell receptors in the human thymus. Data came from immunoSEQ multiplex PCR; TCRdb stores just in-frame clones and leaves some out. Counted here are 540,000 or so clones, more than 75% occurring once; the ten biggest clones make up about 0.013%. These sequences were also reported in another study, on human thymus T cells.

Sequences were obtained from thymocytes. The receptors originated from a boy under two years old with a congenital heart defect.

The rearrangement links TRBV14 to TRBJ1-1; 8 bases line up with TRBD1. The V gene end was trimmed by 4 bases and the J gene end by 3 bases; junction bases not matched to a gene: 7. Per the germline V gene, CDR1 is SGHDN and CDR2 is FVKESK. The length of the CDR3 is 15 residues. The CDR3 loop is CASSRMGTGHTEAFF. The CDR3 DNA reads as TGTGCCAGCAGCCGAATGGGGACAGGACACACTGAAGCTTTCTTT.

The V and J genes are TRBV18 and TRBJ1-2; 12 nucleotides align to TRBD1. Per the germline V gene, CDR1 is KGHSH and CDR2 is LQKENI. The CDR3 has 17 residues. Losses at the gene ends were 3 bases for V and 7 bases for J; bases not matched to a gene: 12. The CDR3 sequence is CASSPPGQGAHRPGYTF. The CDR3 DNA sequence: TGTGCCAGCTCACCCCCGGGACAGGGGGCGCATAGGCCTGGCTACACCTTC.

The genes are TRBV30 and TRBJ2-3, with 15 positions matching TRBD2. The CDR3 is 19 amino acids. V was pared by 7 bases and J by 2 bases, with 16 bases of the junction left unmatched. Germline values: CDR1 GTSNPN, CDR2 SVGIG (reference sequence). CDR3 sequence: CASRLPGLAGGPITDTQYF. Here the CDR3 DNA reads TGTGCCTCCCGCCTTCCGGGACTAGCGGGAGGACCGATCACAGATACGCAGTATTTT.